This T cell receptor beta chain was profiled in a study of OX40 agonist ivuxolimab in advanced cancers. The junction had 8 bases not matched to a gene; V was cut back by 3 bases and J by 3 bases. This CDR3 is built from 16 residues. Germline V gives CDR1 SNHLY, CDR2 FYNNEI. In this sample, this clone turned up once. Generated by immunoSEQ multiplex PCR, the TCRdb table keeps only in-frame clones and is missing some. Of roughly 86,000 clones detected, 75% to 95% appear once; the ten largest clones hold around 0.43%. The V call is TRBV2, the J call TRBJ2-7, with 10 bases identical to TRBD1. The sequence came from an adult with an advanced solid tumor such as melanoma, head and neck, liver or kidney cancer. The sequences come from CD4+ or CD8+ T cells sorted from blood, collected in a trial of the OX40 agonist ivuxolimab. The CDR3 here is CASSDPHGQGDYEQYF. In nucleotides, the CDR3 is TGTGCCAGCAGTGACCCCCACGGACAGGGGGACTACGAGCAGTACTTC.